This T cell receptor (beta chain) came from a study of blood T cell repertoires in COVID-19. Study-wide background: Acute-phase and convalescent COVID-19 samples originated in the United States, Italy and Spain. From T cells, B-cell-depleted T cells, or PBMCs came the material, which was cDNA or gDNA.

Method: immunoSEQ multiplex PCR; TCRdb's copy keeps in-frame clones and lacks some. The sample shows approximately 280,000 clones, 86% of them seen only once. The CDR3 runs 15 residues. Trimming left V 0 bases short and J 6 bases short, with 14 bases between. Germline assignment: CDR1 MGHRA and CDR2 YSYEKL. The origin of this receptor is a woman between 18 and 30 years old who had recovered from COVID-19. The J gene is TRBJ1-2, the V gene TRBV4-1; perhaps TRBD1 as D (5 bases). Sequenced sample: PBMCs or T cells enriched from blood (not recorded which). The CDR3 DNA sequence: TGCGCCAGCAGCCAAGATGGGGCATCCTGGAATGGCTACACCTTC. Encoded protein: CASSQDGASWNGYTF.